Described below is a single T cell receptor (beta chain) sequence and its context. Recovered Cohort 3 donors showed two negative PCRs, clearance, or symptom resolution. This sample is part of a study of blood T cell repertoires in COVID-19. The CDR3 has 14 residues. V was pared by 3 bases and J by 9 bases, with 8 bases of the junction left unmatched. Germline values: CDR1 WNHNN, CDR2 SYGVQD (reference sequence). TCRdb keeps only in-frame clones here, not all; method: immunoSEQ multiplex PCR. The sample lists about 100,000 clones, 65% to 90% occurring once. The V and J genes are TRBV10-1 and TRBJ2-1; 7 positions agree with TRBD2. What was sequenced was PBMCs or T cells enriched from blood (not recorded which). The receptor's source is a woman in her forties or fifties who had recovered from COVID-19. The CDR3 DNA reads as TGCGCCAGCAGTGACACGGGAGGTCCGGCTGAGCAGTTCTTC. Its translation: CASSDTGGPAEQFF.